Each of the 25 T cell receptor beta chains below was sequenced from the same sample in a study of T cell clonotyping in hematopoietic cell transplantation. Assay: immunoSEQ multiplex PCR; the TCRdb copy retains only in-frame clones and omits some. The sample includes fewer than 70,000 clones, around 94% of them seen just once. The sample comprised peripheral blood mononuclear cells. These receptors all come from a man between 50 and 59 years old in good health. Some clones in this sample may be carry-over from other donors' samples.

This chain uses TRBV5-5 with TRBJ2-7, with 8 nucleotides matching TRBD1. Germline V gives CDR1 SGHKS, CDR2 YYEKEE (reference sequence). This CDR3 has 15 amino acids. Trimming removed 2 bases from V and 6 bases from J; junction bases left unmatched: 10. As DNA, the CDR3 is TGTGCCAGCAGCTTCGGCTACCAGGGGGCTCCCGAGCAGTACTTC. It is translated as CASSFGYQGAPEQYF.

The chain carries TRBV27 and TRBJ1-5, with D unresolved. V lost 3 bases and J lost 0, with 9 bases in between. Germline V gives CDR1 MNHEY, CDR2 SMNVEV (reference sequence). The CDR3 covers 15 residues. CDR3 sequence reads: CASSFSATSNQPQHF. As DNA, the CDR3 is TGTGCCAGCAGTTTTTCAGCGACTAGCAATCAGCCCCAGCATTTT.

The V gene is TRBV15, the J gene TRBJ2-3; TRBD2 matches 15 bases. There are 16 residues in the CDR3. Germline loops: CDR1 LNHNV, CDR2 YYDKDF (reference sequence). After removal of 0 bases from V and 6 bases from J, the junction contained 1 base not matched to a gene. The CDR3 bases are TGTGCCACCAGCAGAGATGGACTAGCGGGAGGGGATACGCAGTATTTT. This gives the protein CATSRDGLAGGDTQYF.

The chain carries TRBV9 and TRBJ2-1, with 9 bases fitting TRBD2. Germline V gene data show CDR1 as SGDLS and CDR2 as YYNGEE. With 4 bases clipped from V and 9 bases from J, the junction kept 11 bases outside the gene matches. CDR3 length equals 15 residues. As DNA, the CDR3 is TGTGCCAGCAGCAGTTATCTAGCGGGAAGGGGTGAGCAGTTCTTC. Translated: CASSSYLAGRGEQFF.

This clone has a handful of counts. The rearrangement joins TRBV5-4 to TRBJ1-1; unclear D gene. V shed 3 bases and J shed 3 bases, with 9 bases lying between them. Germline V CDR1 and CDR2: SGHNT, YYREEE (reference sequence). The CDR3 is 13 amino acids. The CDR3 DNA reads as TGTGCCAGCAGCTACGACGGATACACTGAAGCTTTCTTT. Its protein product is CASSYDGYTEAFF.

V is TRBV27 and J is TRBJ2-1; possible D gene TRBD2, 5 bases. V was shortened by 5 bases and J by 0 bases, with 11 bases between the two germline ends. The germline CDR1 and CDR2 sequences are MNHEY and SMNVEV (reference sequence). This CDR3 has 15 residues. CDR3 DNA: TGTGCCAGCAGTCCCCGGGATCTCTCCTACAATGAGCAGTTCTTC. The encoded protein is CASSPRDLSYNEQFF.

This sequence joins TRBV4-2 and TRBJ2-3; TRBD2 agrees at 9 bases. Germline trimming cut 1 base from V and 4 bases from J; bases unmatched to any gene: 3. The CDR3 extends over 15 amino acids. Germline V gene sequence: CDR1 LGHNA, CDR2 YNFKEQ. The CDR3 DNA sequence: TGTGCCAGCAGCCAAGGGGGACTAGCAGCAGATACGCAGTATTTT. The encoded protein is CASSQGGLAADTQYF.

The chain has TRBV6-5 and TRBJ1-4, with D possibly TRBD1 on 5 matching bases. V lost 5 bases to trimming and J lost 4 bases, with 11 bases between them. CDR1 and CDR2 (germline): MNHEY, SVGAGI. The CDR3 covers 14 residues. CDR3 protein: CASSTTESNEKLFF. Here the CDR3 DNA reads TGTGCCAGCAGTACGACAGAAAGTAATGAAAAACTGTTTTTT.

The chain links TRBV10-3 to TRBJ2-3, with 7 bases matching TRBD2. This CDR3 spans 14 amino acids. Germline V gene sequence: CDR1 ENHRY, CDR2 SYGVKD. The ends lost 2 bases at V and 4 bases at J; junction bases unmatched: 3. CDR3 DNA: TGTGCCATCAGTGAGACTAGCGTGGCAGATACGCAGTATTTT. It yields the protein CAISETSVADTQYF.

The J gene is TRBJ1-1, the V gene TRBV5-4, with 10 bases identical to TRBD1. The J segment lost 9 bases and the V segment lost 0 bases, leaving 8 bases of the junction unmatched. Germline V gives CDR1 SGHNT, CDR2 YYREEE (reference sequence). The CDR3 sequence is 15 residues long. In nucleotides, the CDR3 is TGTGCCAGCAGCTTGGGGGGCCCGGGACAGGGGAAAGCTTTCTTT. Protein product: CASSLGGPGQGKAFF.

This chain joins TRBV2 and TRBJ2-7; perhaps TRBD2 as D (5 bases). Germline V gives CDR1 SNHLY, CDR2 FYNNEI. With 8 bases removed from V and 1 base from J, the gap between germline ends came to 9 bases. The CDR3 loop spans 12 amino acids. The chain's CDR3 is CASYRGSYEQYF. The CDR3 nucleotides are TGTGCCAGCTACCGGGGTTCCTACGAGCAGTACTTC.

The chain has TRBV30 and TRBJ1-1; 8 nucleotides agree with TRBD1. The J segment lost 0 bases and the V segment lost 8 bases, leaving 5 bases of the junction unmatched. Per germline, CDR1 GTSNPN and CDR2 SVGIG (reference sequence). This CDR3 comprises 13 residues. The CDR3 protein is CAGQTGVNTEAFF. In DNA, the CDR3 is TGTGCCGGACAGACAGGGGTGAACACTGAAGCTTTCTTT.

The V call is TRBV25-1, the J call TRBJ2-3, with 9 bases identical to TRBD2. Per germline, CDR1 MGHDK and CDR2 SYGVNS. The ends lost 2 bases at V and 6 bases at J; junction bases unmatched: 6. The CDR3 is made up of 15 amino acids. For the CDR3, the DNA is TGTGCCAGCAGTGAAGGCGGGAGGGCCGGGGATACGCAGTATTTT. It codes for CASSEGGRAGDTQYF.

V usage is TRBV28 and J usage is TRBJ1-2, with a possible D match to TRBD1 (5 bases). Trimming pared 2 bases from V and 4 bases from J, leaving 14 bases between. The length of the CDR3 is 15 residues. Germline V gene lookup returns CDR1 MDHEN and CDR2 SYDVKM. CDR3 sequence: CASSLRGPGGYGYTF. In DNA form, the CDR3 reads TGTGCCAGCAGTTTACGAGGACCCGGGGGCTATGGCTACACCTTC.

This sequence joins TRBV6-5 and TRBJ2-5; a possible D gene is TRBD1 (6 bases). V was trimmed by 2 bases and J by 5 bases, leaving 6 bases between them. Germline V CDR1 and CDR2: MNHEY, SVGAGI. This CDR3 spans 12 amino acids. The CDR3 DNA sequence: TGTGCCAGCAGTTACCAGGGGGAGACCCAGTACTTC. This sequence encodes CASSYQGETQYF.

The CDR3 DNA sequence: TGCGCCAGCAGTATAACAGAGGAAAAACTGTTTTTT. Translating gives CASSITEEKLFF. This chain links TRBV10-2 with TRBJ1-4; no reliable D call. The CDR3 length is 12 residues. The V end was cut by 5 bases, the J end by 8 bases, with 9 bases between. Germline V lookup: CDR1 WSHSY, CDR2 SAAADI.

V gene TRBV27 combines with J gene TRBJ1-1; D possibly corresponds to TRBD1 (6 bases). The V end lost 4 bases, the J end lost 6 bases, and 12 bases lay between the germline ends. Germline CDR1 is MNHEY and CDR2 is SMNVEV (reference sequence). The CDR3 has 13 residues. Here the CDR3 reads CASSSQGWAEAFF. The CDR3 nucleotides read TGTGCCAGCAGTTCCCAGGGGTGGGCTGAAGCTTTCTTT.

This chain links TRBV11-2 with TRBJ2-5; 7 bases are a match to TRBD1. J lost 3 bases, V lost 5 bases, and 12 bases had no gene match. The V gene's germline CDR1 is SGHAT and CDR2 FQNNGV. CDR3 length: 16 amino acids. CDR3 loop: CASSQGQRETEETQYF. CDR3 nucleotides: TGTGCCAGCAGCCAGGGACAGAGAGAGACCGAAGAGACCCAGTACTTC.

The rearrangement joins TRBV28 to TRBJ2-1, with TRBD1 as a possible D gene (5 bases). Germline loops: CDR1 MDHEN, CDR2 SYDVKM. The CDR3 is 15 amino acids. Trimming stripped 6 bases from V and 4 bases from J, with 16 bases between. The CDR3: CASSRDRSQYNEQFF. The CDR3 DNA is TGTGCCAGCAGCCGCGACAGATCCCAATACAATGAGCAGTTCTTC.

This rearrangement joins TRBV5-6 to TRBJ1-2; D remains ambiguous. The CDR3 extends over 14 amino acids. The germline V gene has CDR1 SGHDT and CDR2 YYEEEE. V shed 0 bases and J shed 4 bases, with 10 bases lying between them. In DNA form, the CDR3 reads TGTGCCAGCAGCTTGGTCGCTAACCCCTATGGCTACACCTTC. Its translation is CASSLVANPYGYTF.

The chain has TRBV10-3 and TRBJ2-3, with D possibly matching TRBD1 (5 bases). Germline V gene lookup returns CDR1 ENHRY and CDR2 SYGVKD. Between the trimmed V and J ends, which lost 7 bases and 4 bases, there was a span of 15 bases. CDR3 size: 14 residues. Written as DNA, the CDR3 is TGTGCCATCACCGGACAAAACGGCGCAGATACGCAGTATTTT. Residues: CAITGQNGADTQYF.

The rearrangement uses TRBV29-1 and TRBJ1-1; no firm D call. The CDR3 covers 12 residues. Germline CDR1 reads SQVTM; CDR2 reads ANQGSEA. Trimming removed 4 bases from V and 0 bases from J, with 6 bases in between. The chain's CDR3 is CSVVFLNTEAFF. CDR3 in DNA: TGCAGCGTTGTTTTTCTGAACACTGAAGCTTTCTTT.

This rearrangement joins TRBV5-1 to TRBJ2-3; D may be TRBD2 (6 bases). The CDR3 consists of 14 residues. The germline V gene has CDR1 SGHRS and CDR2 YFSETQ. V dropped 4 bases and J dropped 2 bases, with 11 bases sitting between them. CDR3 protein: CASSVRRVTDTQYF. CDR3 sequence (DNA): TGCGCCAGCAGCGTGAGGAGGGTCACAGATACGCAGTATTTT.

The rearrangement uses TRBV25-1 and TRBJ2-1, with D uncertain. The CDR3 is 14 amino acids. The germline V gene encodes CDR1 MGHDK and CDR2 SYGVNS. V lost 4 bases and J lost 4, with 11 bases in between. The CDR3 DNA is TGTGCCAGCAGTGGACACGGAACTTACAATGAGCAGTTCTTC. It codes for CASSGHGTYNEQFF.

The genes are TRBV6-1 and TRBJ2-5; possibly TRBD2 for D (5 bases). This CDR3 is built from 15 residues. The germline CDR1 and CDR2 sequences are MNHNS and SASEGT. The ends were cut back, 1 base at V and 4 bases at J, with 13 bases in the middle. The CDR3 nucleotides are TGTGCCAGCAGTGAAGGGTGGAGGCGCTCAGAGACCCAGTACTTC. Its protein product is CASSEGWRRSETQYF.